Below, 20 T cell receptor beta chains from the same sample are listed, as sequenced in a study of T cells in Graves' hyperthyroidism and ophthalmopathy (dated by TCRdb to the late 2010s). The protocol used for the library was multiplex PCR. TCRdb names Illumina HiSeq 2000 as the instrument used. Amplification of TCR beta CDR3 regions was carried out from RNA transcripts. The first round of RT-PCR for the TCR CDR3 was performed with the HTBI primer set and the Qiagen OneStep RT-PCR kit. TCRdb handled the public reads itself, with Q25 trimming in fastp and clone calling in MiXCR, and kept productive beta chains. One record per CDR3 amino acid sequence lists the most common genes and DNA. The sample has fewer than 450,000 distinct CDR3 sequences on record, nearly 15% of them singletons. Roughly 20% of the sample is in the top ten clones. The sequencing input was blood. All receptors derive from a woman aged 60-70 years with Graves' ophthalmopathy.

Ten or more counts support this clonotype. V gene TRBV30 combines with J gene TRBJ2-3; D is perhaps TRBD1 (6 bases). The CDR3 contains 14 residues. V lost 5 bases, J lost 1 base, and 13 bases lay in between. CDR1 and CDR2 (germline): GTSNPN, SVGIG (reference sequence). CDR3 in DNA: TGTGCCTGGTCCCGGGACATGGGCACAGATACGCAGTATTTT. It specifies CAWSRDMGTDTQYF. Full variable domain (remainder filled in from reference TRBV30 and TRBJ2-3): SQTIHQWPATLVQPVGSPLSLECTVEGTSNPNLYWYRQAAGRGLQLLFYSVGIGQISSEVPQNLSASRPQDRQFILSSKKLLLSDSGFYLCAWSRDMGTDTQYFGPGTRLTVL.

This chain connects TRBV6-2 or TRBV6-3 to TRBJ2-2; 16 bases line up with TRBD2. Germline V gene data show CDR1 as MNHEY and CDR2 as SVGEGT. Trimming at V came to 8 bases and at J to 2 bases, leaving 8 bases not matched to a gene. The CDR3 is 18 amino acids. The CDR3 loop reads CASLPGLAGGLNTGELFF. The CDR3 DNA reads as TGTGCCAGCCTGCCGGGACTAGCGGGAGGGCTTAACACCGGGGAGCTGTTTTTT.

Many counts were recorded for this clonotype. This chain links TRBV7-2 with TRBJ2-7, with D perhaps matching TRBD1 (7 bases). Trimming left V 1 base short and J 5 bases short, with 18 bases between. The CDR3 covers 16 residues. The germline gives CDR1 SGHTA, CDR2 FQGNSA. The CDR3: CASSLGPSGGQDEQYF. CDR3 sequence (DNA): TGTGCCAGCAGCTTAGGGCCCTCAGGGGGGCAGGACGAGCAGTACTTC.

This chain uses TRBV10-3 with TRBJ2-7; 14 bases fit TRBD2. This CDR3 spans 16 amino acids. Germline V gives CDR1 ENHRY, CDR2 SYGVKD. V lost 4 bases to trimming and J lost 1 base; unmatched junction nucleotides: 3. The CDR3: CAISAGLAGGSYEQYF. DNA for the CDR3: TGTGCCATCAGTGCAGGACTAGCGGGAGGTTCCTACGAGCAGTACTTC.

In this sample, this clonotype turned up many times. The rearrangement joins TRBV9 to TRBJ2-7, with 7 bases lining up with TRBD1. Trimming cost V 0 bases and J 0 bases; bases outside gene matches: 6. This CDR3 has 16 residues. Germline CDR1 is SGDLS and CDR2 is YYNGEE. DNA for the CDR3: TGTGCCAGCAGCGTAGCAAGGGACAGTCCCTCCTACGAGCAGTACTTC. Amino acids: CASSVARDSPSYEQYF. The complete variable domain, with remaining parts taken from reference TRBV9 and TRBJ2-7, reads DSGVTQTPKHLITATGQRVTLRCSPRSGDLSVYWYQQSLDQGLQFLIQYYNGEERAKGNILERFSAQQFPDLHSELNLSSLELGDSALYFCASSVARDSPSYEQYFGPGTRLTVT.

This clonotype was counted ten times or more. The genes are TRBV7-2 and TRBJ1-4; D remains unclear. CDR1 and CDR2 (germline): SGHTA, FQGNSA. Trimming took off 2 bases at V and 8 bases at J, with 21 bases between the two ends. CDR3 length equals 17 residues. For the CDR3, the DNA is TGTGCCAGCAGCTTACGGGGTAGATCTTCGACGAGGGAAAAACTGTTTTTT. Its translation is CASSLRGRSSTREKLFF.

This clonotype was observed a few times. The chain combines TRBV28 with TRBJ1-4, with a possible D match to TRBD1 (5 bases). Germline CDR1 is MDHEN and CDR2 is SYDVKM. The V end was cut by 5 bases, the J end by 5 bases, with 18 bases between. The CDR3 is 16 residues long. Written as DNA, the CDR3 is TGTGCCAGCAGTAATGAATGGGGGGGGATCAATGAAAAACTGTTTTTT. It yields the protein CASSNEWGGINEKLFF.

There are a few counts of this clonotype. V is TRBV4-1 and J is TRBJ2-7; no clear D gene. V lost 1 base and J lost 2, with 12 bases in between. Germline loops: CDR1 MGHRA, CDR2 YSYEKL. CDR3 length: 15 amino acids. The CDR3 spells CASSQVPDTPYEQYF. The CDR3, as DNA: TGCGCCAGCAGCCAAGTCCCAGACACCCCCTACGAGCAGTACTTC.

This clonotype was detected many times. The chain recombines TRBV20-1 with TRBJ2-3; D possibly matches TRBD1 or TRBD2 (5 bases each). V gave up 1 base and J gave up 9 bases, with 11 bases separating them. The CDR3 covers 12 residues. Germline V gene lookup returns CDR1 DFQATT and CDR2 SNEGSKA (reference sequence). For the CDR3, the DNA is TGCAGTGCTAGAGGGGACCACCAGACGCAGTATTTT. It is translated as CSARGDHQTQYF.

This clonotype was found many times. This chain connects TRBV4-1 to TRBJ2-1, with 8 bases lining up with TRBD2. The length of the CDR3 is 13 residues. V lost 9 bases to trimming and J lost 5 bases; unmatched junction nucleotides: 6. Germline assignment: CDR1 MGHRA and CDR2 YSYEKL. In DNA form, the CDR3 reads TGCGCCAGTCGAGTTAGCGGGAACAATGAGCAGTTCTTC. It yields the protein CASRVSGNNEQFF.

This clonotype has only a few counts. The rearrangement links TRBV10-3 to TRBJ2-3; no definite D call. V dropped 6 bases and J dropped 3 bases, with 7 bases sitting between them. The CDR3 is 12 residues long. Germline V lookup: CDR1 ENHRY, CDR2 SYGVKD. The DNA for the CDR3 is TGTGCCATCAGCCCCGCGACAGATACGCAGTATTTT. This sequence encodes CAISPATDTQYF.

This clonotype has ten or more counts. The V call is TRBV12-5, the J call TRBJ1-1; D is unresolved. The germline V gene has CDR1 LGHNT and CDR2 FRNRAP. This CDR3 region has 14 residues. The V end was cut by 1 base, the J end by 0 bases, with 6 bases between. As DNA, the CDR3 is TGTGCTAGTGGTTTGGACAGCATGAACACTGAAGCTTTCTTT. Translating gives CASGLDSMNTEAFF.

This clonotype was seen many times. This chain connects TRBV10-3 to TRBJ2-1; D is unresolved. Germline values: CDR1 ENHRY, CDR2 SYGVKD. The V gene lost 6 bases and the J gene lost 5 bases, with 14 bases spanning the gap. This CDR3 contains 14 residues. The CDR3 here is CAISERSQNNEQFF. The DNA of the CDR3 is TGTGCCATCAGCGAGCGAAGCCAGAACAATGAGCAGTTCTTC.

V usage is TRBV3-1 and J usage is TRBJ2-3; 8 bases line up with TRBD1. Germline V gives CDR1 LGHDT, CDR2 YNNKEL (reference sequence). Trimming took 2 bases from V and 2 from J; bases not matched to a gene: 3. The CDR3 has 15 residues. The CDR3 bases are TGTGCCAGCAGCCAAATGACAGGGGCCACAGATACGCAGTATTTT. Its protein product is CASSQMTGATDTQYF.

This clonotype showed up many times. This chain uses TRBV28 with TRBJ2-5; D is possibly TRBD2 (5 bases). This CDR3 is built from 15 residues. Germline V lookup: CDR1 MDHEN, CDR2 SYDVKM. V lost 2 bases and J 5 bases, leaving 15 bases between the germline ends. CDR3 amino acids: CASSLDRSAGETQYF. CDR3 DNA: TGTGCCAGCAGTTTAGACCGGAGCGCGGGTGAGACCCAGTACTTC.

This clonotype was counted between two and nine times. The chain has TRBV2 and TRBJ2-1; possibly TRBD2 for D (6 bases). CDR1 is SNHLY, CDR2 FYNNEI, per germline. The germline V and J ends were trimmed by 1 base and 6 bases, with 7 bases remaining between them. This CDR3 region has 13 residues. In DNA form, the CDR3 reads TGTGCCAGCAGTGAAGGGACTACCAATGAGCAGTTCTTC. It codes for CASSEGTTNEQFF.

This clonotype was recorded many times. The V call is TRBV20-1, the J call TRBJ2-5; D may match TRBD1 or TRBD2 (6 bases each). Germline-derived CDR1 and CDR2 are DFQATT and SNEGSKA (reference sequence). There are 15 residues in the CDR3. V shed 6 bases and J shed 2 bases, with 19 bases lying between them. CDR3 coding DNA: TGCAGTGCCACCTCGCGGGACACAAATCAAGAGACCCAGTACTTC. Its protein is CSATSRDTNQETQYF.

This chain links TRBV7-9 with TRBJ1-2; TRBD1 agrees at 8 bases. Germline V CDR1 and CDR2: SEHNR, FQNEAQ (reference sequence). V lost 3 bases to trimming and J lost 7 bases; unmatched junction nucleotides: 7. The CDR3 covers 14 residues. The CDR3 DNA follows: TGTGCCAGCAGCTTTGACAGGGGTTCACTTGGCTACACCTTC. Translated, it gives CASSFDRGSLGYTF.

This clonotype was observed many times. V is TRBV7-9 and J is TRBJ2-1; TRBD2 agrees at 13 bases. V gave up 10 bases and J gave up 10 bases; unmatched junction bases: 10. The length of the CDR3 is 14 residues. Germline V gene lookup returns CDR1 SEHNR and CDR2 FQNEAQ (reference sequence). The CDR3 spells CANEPGLAGPEQFF. DNA of the CDR3: TGTGCCAACGAGCCGGGACTAGCGGGACCGGAGCAGTTCTTC.

This clonotype was counted between two and nine times. V usage is TRBV7-8 and J usage is TRBJ2-6; D not resolved. Germline V gene lookup returns CDR1 SGHVS and CDR2 FQNEAQ. CDR3 length equals 16 residues. V lost 0 bases and J 1 base, leaving 7 bases between the germline ends. CDR3: CASSLAGVSGANVLTF. The CDR3 DNA follows: TGTGCCAGCAGCTTAGCCGGAGTGTCTGGGGCCAACGTCCTGACTTTC.